This section outlines one T cell receptor (beta chain) sequence together with its context. The data stem from a study of shared clonotypes between healthy human individuals. Measured with immunoSEQ multiplex PCR; TCRdb has only the in-frame clones, and not every one. The profile shows about 2 million clones, roughly 94% of them singletons. Selected positively for CCR7 and CD45RO-negative, naive CD8 cells excluded terminally differentiated effector memory CD45RA+ cells. V dropped 4 bases and J dropped 8 bases, with 14 bases sitting between them. The CDR3 runs 14 residues. The germline V gene has CDR1 MNHEY and CDR2 SMNVEV (reference sequence).

This clonotype was sampled from a man aged 18-30 years in good health. This chain uses TRBV27 with TRBJ1-4; D is perhaps TRBD1 (5 bases). The sequenced material came from naive CD8+ T cells sorted from blood. CDR3 in DNA: TGTGCCAGCAGTTGGCGACAATCAGGGGAAAAACTGTTTTTT. It is translated as CASSWRQSGEKLFF.